This T cell receptor beta chain was identified in a study of OX40 agonist ivuxolimab in advanced cancers. About the research overall: From roughly 20 to 90 years was the age range, with a mean of about 54 years, and about 83% were male. Treatment received earlier with anti-PD-1, anti-PD-L1 or anti-CTLA-4 agents was allowed, and over 30% had some.

TCRdb keeps only in-frame clones here, not all; method: immunoSEQ multiplex PCR. Among about 53,000 clones listed, roughly 80% were seen once. Worth noting for this clone: Antigen unknown.

General study points: The specificity for antigen of the expanded peripheral T cells was not determined.

Here the sequenced sample was CD4+ or CD8+ T cells sorted from blood, taken in a trial of the OX40 agonist ivuxolimab. This TCR was sampled from an adult with an advanced solid tumor such as melanoma, head and neck, liver or kidney cancer.

CDR3 sequence (DNA): TGTGCCAGCAGCCAAGGATCAGCCGGTTTAGGAGGGAAACTGTTTTTT. Protein sequence: CASSQGSAGLGGKLFF. The chain has TRBV4-2 and TRBJ1-4; D unclear. The germline CDR1 and CDR2 sequences are LGHNA and YNFKEQ. This CDR3 is built from 16 residues. V was clipped by 1 base and J by 11 bases, with 20 bases between them.